This TCR beta chain was retrieved from a study of T cell responses to AZD1222 COVID-19 vaccine. Study details: Investigators merged groups given second doses at roughly 4 or roughly 12 weeks.

Study outcomes and limitations: Increased Spike-specific TCR breadth and depth were observed after two AZD1222 doses.

Sequenced by immunoSEQ multiplex PCR; TCRdb stores in-frame clones only, minus some. The sample includes about 120,000 clones, approximately 91% seen only once; the top ten take roughly a quarter. V was trimmed by 8 bases and J by 2 bases, leaving 8 bases between them. CDR1 is LNHDA and CDR2 is SQIVND in the germline V gene (reference sequence). The CDR3 covers 12 residues. A word on this clone: The target antigen is unknown.

This chain connects TRBV19 to TRBJ2-3; D unresolved. This TCR was recovered from an adult in good health. The specimen comprised peripheral blood, sampled on day 0 of AZD1222 vaccination. The CDR3 loop is CASAVDTDTQYF. In DNA, the CDR3 is TGTGCCAGTGCCGTGGACACAGATACGCAGTATTTT.